What follows are 26 T cell receptor beta chains derived from one specimen sequenced in a study of T cell repertoires in cytomegalovirus infection. TCRdb recomputed calls from the reads with MiXCR, one row per CDR3 protein. The sample has around 900,000 distinct CDR3 sequences, around 32% seen once; the top ten hold roughly an eighth. These TCRs' antigens remain unknown. The sample here was cultured CD8+ T cells from PBMCs, taken from culture after CMV antigen stimulation. These receptor sequences come from a human donor in good health (CMV status not recorded). Some clones in this sample may be carry-over from other donors' samples.

The chain uses TRBV19 and TRBJ2-2; no definite D call. This CDR3 spans 15 amino acids. Germline V gene sequence: CDR1 LNHDA, CDR2 SQIVND (reference sequence). V lost 3 bases, J lost 4 bases, and 12 bases lay in between. The CDR3 DNA reads as TGTGCCAGTAGTATCAAGACGACGGTCACCGGGGAGCTGTTTTTT. This gives the protein CASSIKTTVTGELFF.

This clonotype was seen a few times. This chain joins TRBV12-3 or TRBV12-4 and TRBJ1-2; D gene ambiguous. The CDR3 loop spans 13 amino acids. V lost 1 base and J lost 11, with 14 bases in between. For the CDR3, the DNA is TGTGCCAGCAGTTTAGGAAACCACAAGGATTACACCTTC. It codes for CASSLGNHKDYTF.

This clonotype has at least ten counts. The chain carries TRBV6-1 and TRBJ2-2, with D possibly TRBD1 on 5 matching bases. CDR3 size: 16 residues. The germline V and J ends were trimmed by 6 bases and 1 base, with 15 bases remaining between them. The germline V gene has CDR1 MNHNS and CDR2 SASEGT. The CDR3 reads CASSEIGEWNTGELFF. The CDR3 DNA sequence: TGTGCCAGCAGCGAAATAGGGGAATGGAACACCGGGGAGCTGTTTTTT.

This clonotype has at least ten counts. The chain employs TRBV7-8 and TRBJ2-1; TRBD2 agrees at 14 bases. The CDR3 covers 18 residues. Germline CDR1 SGHVS, CDR2 FQNEAQ. Losses at the gene ends were 5 bases for V and 14 bases for J; bases not matched to a gene: 20. In DNA form, the CDR3 reads TGTGCCAGCAGCCCCGTAAGGCCTGGGACTAGCGGGGGTGGGGTGAAGTTCTTC. This codes for CASSPVRPGTSGGGVKFF.

This clonotype came up many times. The rearrangement uses TRBV19 and TRBJ1-5; tentative D call: TRBD1 (6 bases). The germline V gene has CDR1 LNHDA and CDR2 SQIVND (reference sequence). Trimming removed 1 base from V and 0 bases from J, with 16 bases in between. CDR3 size: 18 residues. CDR3 coding DNA: TGTGCCAGTAGTATAGTGGACGTGGGGGGCTATAGCAATCAGCCCCAGCATTTT. Residues: CASSIVDVGGYSNQPQHF.

This clonotype was seen just once. The chain combines TRBV6-2 or TRBV6-3 with TRBJ1-6; D is unresolved. This CDR3 has 13 amino acids. V shed 2 bases and J shed 11 bases, with 10 bases lying between them. CDR1 is MNHEY and CDR2 is SVGEGT in the germline V gene. The CDR3: CASSYGVSPPLHF. CDR3 sequence (DNA): TGTGCCAGCAGTTACGGGGTAAGCCCACCCCTCCACTTT.

V usage is TRBV6-5 and J usage is TRBJ1-3; a possible D gene is TRBD1 (5 bases). CDR3 length: 14 amino acids. V lost 6 bases to trimming and J lost 5 bases, with 14 bases between them. The germline V gene has CDR1 MNHEY and CDR2 SVGAGI. The CDR3 loop reads CASSSLPGRNTIYF. CDR3 nucleotide sequence: TGTGCCAGCAGCTCCCTCCCAGGGAGAAACACCATATATTTT.

The chain joins TRBV5-1 to TRBJ2-3, with 8 nucleotides matching TRBD1. V shed 4 bases, J shed 6 bases, and the junction held 10 bases outside the gene matches. The CDR3 runs 15 residues. Germline CDR1 is SGHRS and CDR2 is YFSETQ. The CDR3 bases are TGCGCCAGCAGCCCCAGGCAGGGGGCGCGGGATACGCAGTATTTT. Amino acids: CASSPRQGARDTQYF.

The rearrangement joins TRBV19 to TRBJ1-1; tentatively, D is TRBD1 (5 bases). Looked up from germline, CDR1 is LNHDA and CDR2 is SQIVND (reference sequence). The germline V and J ends were trimmed by 9 bases and 5 bases, with 25 bases remaining between them. The CDR3 consists of 16 residues. CDR3 in DNA: TGTGCCAGCCTGCCTACAGGCACCACGCGGGGGACTGAAGCTTTCTTT. This sequence encodes CASLPTGTTRGTEAFF.

This rearrangement joins TRBV5-1 to TRBJ1-1; D remains unclear. With 1 base removed from V and 0 bases from J, the gap between germline ends came to 13 bases. CDR1 is SGHRS and CDR2 is YFSETQ in the germline V gene. This CDR3 spans 16 amino acids. CDR3 amino acids: CASSLKAGLLNTEAFF. The CDR3 DNA is TGCGCCAGCAGCTTGAAGGCAGGCCTATTGAACACTGAAGCTTTCTTT.

This clonotype appeared many times. This chain uses TRBV4-1 with TRBJ1-6; 8 bases are shared with TRBD1. Germline CDR1 is MGHRA and CDR2 is YSYEKL. This CDR3 spans 15 amino acids. V lost 1 base to trimming and J lost 9 bases; unmatched junction nucleotides: 5. The CDR3 loop reads CASSQVPGGSSPLHF. CDR3 in DNA: TGCGCCAGCAGCCAAGTGCCAGGGGGCTCTTCACCCCTCCACTTT.

The chain combines TRBV15 with TRBJ2-1, with 9 bases that match TRBD1. Per the germline V gene, CDR1 is LNHNV and CDR2 is YYDKDF (reference sequence). This CDR3 is built from 17 residues. V lost 1 base and J lost 5; bases outside the gene matches: 9. The chain's CDR3 is CATSRVRTGGPNNEQFF. Here the CDR3 DNA reads TGTGCCACCAGCAGAGTTCGAACAGGGGGCCCTAACAATGAGCAGTTCTTC.

The chain employs TRBV19 and TRBJ2-3; D unclear. Germline V lookup: CDR1 LNHDA, CDR2 SQIVND (reference sequence). The CDR3 contains 12 residues. The V end lost 1 base, the J end lost 4 bases, and 3 bases lay between the germline ends. CDR3 sequence: CASSIGPDTQYF. CDR3 in DNA: TGTGCCAGTAGTATAGGACCAGATACGCAGTATTTT.

This sequence joins TRBV6-5 and TRBJ2-1; no definite D call. The CDR3 runs to 12 residues. V was clipped by 6 bases and J by 10 bases, with 13 bases between them. Germline V CDR1 and CDR2: MNHEY, SVGAGI. As DNA, the CDR3 is TGTGCCAGCAGCCACCCCCTGGGAGAGCAGTTCTTC. Its protein product is CASSHPLGEQFF.

The rearrangement links TRBV27 to TRBJ2-3; D ambiguous. V shed 4 bases and J shed 3 bases, with 8 bases lying between them. Germline CDR1 MNHEY, CDR2 SMNVEV (reference sequence). CDR3 length: 13 residues. CDR3 in DNA: TGTGCCAGCAGTTCTTACCGTACAGATACGCAGTATTTT. Encoded protein: CASSSYRTDTQYF.

This chain uses TRBV6-5 with TRBJ2-2; D possibly matches TRBD1 or TRBD2 (6 bases each). Trimming stripped 0 bases from V and 0 bases from J, with 11 bases between. CDR3 length: 17 residues. Germline values: CDR1 MNHEY, CDR2 SVGAGI. The CDR3 is CASSYSQGTANTGELFF. CDR3 bases: TGTGCCAGCAGTTACTCCCAGGGGACTGCGAACACCGGGGAGCTGTTTTTT.

The chain employs TRBV25-1 and TRBJ2-7; 12 bases align to TRBD2. Trimming at V came to 2 bases and at J to 6 bases, leaving 5 bases not matched to a gene. Germline V lookup: CDR1 MGHDK, CDR2 SYGVNS. The CDR3 consists of 15 residues. This CDR3 reads CASSEPSGGAVEQYF. CDR3 bases: TGTGCCAGCAGTGAACCTAGCGGGGGGGCCGTCGAGCAGTACTTC.

With respect to this clonotype: A read error is possible here, since a much larger clone lies one base away. The rearrangement uses TRBV7-4 and TRBJ2-1, with D perhaps TRBD1 or TRBD2 (5 bases each). CDR1 is SGHVT, CDR2 SQSDAQ, per germline. This CDR3 is 17 amino acids long. The CDR3 coding sequence is TGTGCCTGCAGCTTAGCGCGCAGGGTCCGCTCCTACAATGAGCAGTTCTTC. Protein sequence: CACSLARRVRSYNEQFF. Full variable domain (outside the CDR3, taken from reference TRBV7-4 and TRBJ2-1): GAGVSQSPRYKVAKRGRDVALRCDSISGHVTLYWYRQTLGQGSEVLTYSQSDAQRDKSGRPSGRFSAERPERSVSTLKIQRTEQGDSAVYLCACSLARRVRSYNEQFFGPGTRLTVL.

The chain links TRBV12-3 or TRBV12-4 to TRBJ1-5; a possible D gene is TRBD1 (5 bases). This CDR3 is built from 14 residues. Trimming pared 4 bases from V and 0 bases from J, leaving 7 bases between. The DNA for the CDR3 is TGTGCCAGCAGTTGGACACTTAGCAATCAGCCCCAGCATTTT. Translating gives CASSWTLSNQPQHF.

This clonotype has a count of ten or more. DNA for the CDR3: TGTGCCAGCCGGAGACTAGCGGGGGTCGAGAGGGTGAATGAGCAGTTCTTC. It codes for CASRRLAGVERVNEQFF. The genes are TRBV7-9 and TRBJ2-1, with 12 bases aligning to TRBD2. The V segment lost 8 bases and the J segment 7 bases; nucleotides outside the gene matches: 15. The CDR3 covers 17 residues. In germline, CDR1 is SEHNR, CDR2 FQNEAQ (reference sequence).

The chain links TRBV6-6 to TRBJ1-6; D unclear. The V gene lost 6 bases and the J gene lost 4 bases, with 16 bases spanning the gap. CDR3 length: 16 amino acids. The germline V gene has CDR1 MNHNY and CDR2 SVGAGI (reference sequence). CDR3 loop: CASSETGGGYNSPLHF. In nucleotides, the CDR3 is TGTGCCAGCAGCGAGACCGGCGGCGGGTATAATTCACCCCTCCACTTT.

V is TRBV6-6 and J is TRBJ2-7; the match to TRBD1 covers 9 bases. Trimming took 5 bases from V and 5 from J; bases not matched to a gene: 7. Per germline, CDR1 MNHNY and CDR2 SVGAGI (reference sequence). The CDR3 is made up of 14 amino acids. CDR3 residues: CASSPIQGAHEQYV. The CDR3 DNA sequence: TGTGCCAGCAGTCCGATACAGGGGGCCCACGAGCAGTACGTC.

The chain joins TRBV2 to TRBJ2-3; the match to TRBD1 covers 7 bases. The CDR3 runs 13 residues. Germline values: CDR1 SNHLY, CDR2 FYNNEI. The trim removed 8 bases at V and 4 bases at J, leaving 6 bases unmatched. CDR3 sequence reads: CASPGTAADTQYF. As DNA, the CDR3 is TGTGCCAGCCCCGGGACAGCGGCAGATACGCAGTATTTT.

The DNA of the CDR3 is TGTGCCAGCAGCTTAGGGGGGAAATACACTGAAGCTTTCTTT. Protein product: CASSLGGKYTEAFF. J is TRBJ1-1 and V is TRBV11-2, with D perhaps matching TRBD1 (5 bases). With 1 base removed from V and 3 bases from J, the gap between germline ends came to 9 bases. CDR3 size: 14 residues. Germline CDR1 reads SGHAT; CDR2 reads FQNNGV.

This clonotype came up a few times. CDR3 region: CASSLGWRYPYEQYV. CDR3 DNA: TGTGCCAGCAGCTTAGGCTGGCGGTACCCCTACGAGCAGTACGTC. This chain joins TRBV11-2 and TRBJ2-7; D not resolved. CDR1 is SGHAT, CDR2 FQNNGV, per germline. The V end lost 1 base, the J end lost 2 bases, and 12 bases lay between the germline ends. The CDR3 is 15 amino acids.

This clonotype was picked up a small number of times. The chain combines TRBV10-3 with TRBJ2-2; D ambiguous. The CDR3 totals 12 residues. V lost 8 bases to trimming and J lost 7 bases, with 11 bases between them. The germline V gene encodes CDR1 ENHRY and CDR2 SYGVKD. The CDR3 nucleotides are TGTGCCATCCAGACGAAGAGCGGGGAGCTGTTTTTT. Protein: CAIQTKSGELFF.